This T cell receptor beta chain stems from a study of OX40 agonist ivuxolimab in advanced cancers. Study-wide background: Every 2 weeks, ivuxolimab was infused into the patients intravenously at between 0.01 and 10 mg/kg. General study points: CD4+ and CD8+ T cells in blood underwent clonal expansion by week 6 at 0.1 to 3.0 mg/kg. The specificity for antigen of the expanded peripheral T cells was not determined.

Profiling relied on immunoSEQ multiplex PCR, and the TCRdb table lists in-frame clones only, not all of them. There are about 82,000 clones in the sample; 70% to 90% occur only once, and 0.75% to 0.85% lies in the top ten. Per the germline V gene, CDR1 is SGHTA and CDR2 is FQGNSA. This CDR3 contains 15 residues. V was cut by 5 bases and J by 6 bases, with 14 bases left in between. Concerning this clone itself: Its antigen is currently unknown.

Sequencing used CD4+ or CD8+ T cells sorted from blood, obtained in a trial of the OX40 agonist ivuxolimab. The source of this sequence is an adult with an advanced solid tumor such as melanoma, head and neck, liver or kidney cancer. The chain couples TRBV7-2 to TRBJ1-6; the D is unclear. The CDR3 DNA follows: TGTGCCAGCAGCCGGGCCAGAGATTCTAATTCACCCCTCCACTTT. Translation: CASSRARDSNSPLHF.